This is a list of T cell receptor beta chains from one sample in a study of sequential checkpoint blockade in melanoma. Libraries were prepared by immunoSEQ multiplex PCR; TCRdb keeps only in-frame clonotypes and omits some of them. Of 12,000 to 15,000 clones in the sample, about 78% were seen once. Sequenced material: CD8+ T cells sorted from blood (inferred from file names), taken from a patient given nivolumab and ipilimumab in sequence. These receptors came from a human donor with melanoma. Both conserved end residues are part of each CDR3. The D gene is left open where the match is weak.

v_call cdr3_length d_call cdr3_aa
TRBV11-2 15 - CASSLVGELGPEAFF
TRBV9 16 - CASSSRDNQIPETQYF
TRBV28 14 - CASSLNGGGDTQYF
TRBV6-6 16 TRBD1 CASSPQTGAYNSPLHF
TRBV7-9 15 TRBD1 CASSAGGSRTREQYF
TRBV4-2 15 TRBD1 CASSLDPGGLYEQYF
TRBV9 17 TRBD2 CASSVGVSGRIRDTQYF
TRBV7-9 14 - CASSPIHPNTEAFF
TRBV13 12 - CASSPTLDTQYF
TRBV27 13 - CASSKDRAYEQYF
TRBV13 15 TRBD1 CASSQGVGGNQPQHF
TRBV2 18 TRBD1 CASSEPGQGAVSNQPQHF
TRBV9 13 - CASSAPAGETQYF
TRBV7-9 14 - CASRGGGTTRKVFF
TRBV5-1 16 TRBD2 CASSFGRGVYTDTQYF
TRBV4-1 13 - CASSQVVANIQYF
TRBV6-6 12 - CASRRGSYEQYF
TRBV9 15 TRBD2 CASSQSGRGYNEQFF
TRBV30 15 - CAWSAPLGASQPQHF
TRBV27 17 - CASSLSAALALAGELFF
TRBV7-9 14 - CASSFGGQNYGYTF
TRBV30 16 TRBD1 CAWMSGGLPSTDTQYF